The 6 T cell receptor beta chains below all came from one sample that was sequenced in a study of stem cell transplantation in POMP-related autoinflammatory disease. The protocol was immunoSEQ multiplex PCR, while the TCRdb copy is restricted to in-frame clones and leaves out a portion. This repertoire shows tens of thousands of clones, roughly 88% found once; its top ten account for about 0.7%. Sequencing used CD4+ T cells from PBMCs, obtained after stem cell transplantation. Every receptor here comes from a human patient with POMP-related autoinflammation and immune dysregulation (PRAID). Part of the T cells may come from the graft donor.

J is TRBJ1-5 and V is TRBV19; D is perhaps TRBD1 (6 bases). The CDR3 consists of 13 residues. The V gene lost 7 bases and the J gene lost 5 bases, with 12 bases spanning the gap. Germline CDR1 LNHDA, CDR2 SQIVND (reference sequence). The CDR3, as DNA: TGTGCCAGTAACGTTGACAGGTATCAGCCCCAGCATTTT. Translated: CASNVDRYQPQHF.

The J gene is TRBJ2-3, the V gene TRBV7-9; D may match TRBD1 or TRBD2 (5 bases each). The CDR3 has 15 amino acids. CDR1 and CDR2 from the germline V gene are SEHNR and FQNEAQ (reference sequence). Trimming pared 3 bases from V and 6 bases from J, leaving 16 bases between. This CDR3 is CASSFSQAGKDTQYF. The CDR3 DNA follows: TGTGCCAGCAGCTTTTCACAGGCGGGTAAGGATACGCAGTATTTT.

This clone was recorded once. This chain connects TRBV19 to TRBJ1-1; D is unresolved. The V gene's germline CDR1 is LNHDA and CDR2 SQIVND (reference sequence). V was clipped by 8 bases and J by 6 bases, with 22 bases between them. CDR3 size: 15 residues. CDR3 in amino acids: CASSYVPGGSAEAFF. The CDR3 region has the DNA TGTGCCAGTTCTTACGTCCCCGGAGGAAGCGCTGAAGCTTTCTTT.

This clone was seen a handful of times. The V and J genes are TRBV19 and TRBJ2-7; the D gene is possibly TRBD1 (6 bases). The CDR3 length is 14 residues. V lost 5 bases and J lost 2, with 13 bases in between. CDR1 is LNHDA and CDR2 is SQIVND in the germline V gene (reference sequence). CDR3 nucleotides: TGTGCCAGTAGTGTGGCAGGGGAGACCTACGAGCAGTACTTC. Its protein is CASSVAGETYEQYF.

The chain has TRBV27 and TRBJ2-1; D gene unclear. V lost 6 bases, J lost 5 bases, and 17 bases lay in between. The CDR3 totals 15 residues. The germline gives CDR1 MNHEY, CDR2 SMNVEV (reference sequence). CDR3 amino acids: CASRQRASFNNEQFF. DNA for the CDR3: TGTGCCAGCAGGCAACGGGCTAGTTTTAACAATGAGCAGTTCTTC.

About this clone: Germline is not matched at one junction end, which may reflect a read error. The chain couples TRBV3-1 (or the pseudogene TRBV3-2) to TRBJ1-2; the match to TRBD1 covers 10 bases. Per the germline V gene, CDR1 is LGHDT and CDR2 is YNNKEL (reference sequence). The CDR3 extends over 12 amino acids. In nucleotides, the CDR3 is TGTGCCAGCAGCCGGGACAGGGGAGCCTGCTCCTTC. Residues: CASSRDRGACSF.